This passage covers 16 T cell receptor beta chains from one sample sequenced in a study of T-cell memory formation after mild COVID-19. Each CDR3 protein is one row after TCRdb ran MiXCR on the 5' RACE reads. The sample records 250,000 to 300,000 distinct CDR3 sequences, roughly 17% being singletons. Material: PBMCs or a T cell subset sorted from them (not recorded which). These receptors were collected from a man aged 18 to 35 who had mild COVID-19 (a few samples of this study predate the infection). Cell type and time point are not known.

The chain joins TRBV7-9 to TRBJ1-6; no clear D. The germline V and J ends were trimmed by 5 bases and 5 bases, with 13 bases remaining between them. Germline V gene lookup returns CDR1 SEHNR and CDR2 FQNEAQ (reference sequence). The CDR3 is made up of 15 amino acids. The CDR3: CASSPTLVNNSPLHF. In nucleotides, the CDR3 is TGTGCCAGCAGCCCGACCTTAGTAAATAATTCACCCCTCCACTTT.

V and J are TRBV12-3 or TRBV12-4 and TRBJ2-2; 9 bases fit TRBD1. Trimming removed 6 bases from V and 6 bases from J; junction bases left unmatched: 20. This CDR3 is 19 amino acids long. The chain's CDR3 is CASRLRWGPGQGVSGELFF. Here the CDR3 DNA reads TGTGCCAGCAGGCTACGTTGGGGTCCGGGACAGGGAGTTTCCGGGGAGCTGTTTTTT.

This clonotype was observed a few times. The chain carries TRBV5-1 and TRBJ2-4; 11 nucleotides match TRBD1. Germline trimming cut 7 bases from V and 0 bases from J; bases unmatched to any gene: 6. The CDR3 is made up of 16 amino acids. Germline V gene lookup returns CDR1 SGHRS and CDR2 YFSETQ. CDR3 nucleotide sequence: TGCGCCAGCCGGACAGGGGGCGACGAAGCCAAAAACATTCAGTACTTC. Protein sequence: CASRTGGDEAKNIQYF.

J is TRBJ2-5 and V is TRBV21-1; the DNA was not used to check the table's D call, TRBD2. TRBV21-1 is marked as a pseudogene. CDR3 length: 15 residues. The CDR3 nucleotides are TGTGCCAGCAGCGGGAGGGGGACATGCCAAGAGACCCAGTACTTC. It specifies CASSGRGTCQETQYF.

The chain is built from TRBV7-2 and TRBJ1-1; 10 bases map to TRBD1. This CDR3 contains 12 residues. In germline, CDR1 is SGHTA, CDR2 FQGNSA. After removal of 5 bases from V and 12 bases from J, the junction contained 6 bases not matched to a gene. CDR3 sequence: CASSRTGGNPFF. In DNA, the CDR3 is TGTGCCAGCAGCCGGACAGGGGGTAATCCTTTCTTT.

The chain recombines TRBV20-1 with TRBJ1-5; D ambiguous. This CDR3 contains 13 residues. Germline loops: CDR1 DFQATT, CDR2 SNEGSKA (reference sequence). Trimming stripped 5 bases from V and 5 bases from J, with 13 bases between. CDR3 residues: CSALDVADQPQHF. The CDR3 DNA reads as TGCAGTGCTCTGGACGTGGCGGATCAGCCCCAGCATTTT.

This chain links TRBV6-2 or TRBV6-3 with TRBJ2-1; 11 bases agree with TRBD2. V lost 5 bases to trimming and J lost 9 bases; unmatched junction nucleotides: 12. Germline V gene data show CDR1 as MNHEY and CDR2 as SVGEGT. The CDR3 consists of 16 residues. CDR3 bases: TGTGCCAGCAGTGGGGGGGGACTAGCGGCGGGCGTTGAGCAGTTCTTC. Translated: CASSGGGLAAGVEQFF.

CDR3 nucleotide sequence: TGCAGTGCTAGAGATTGGGGGCCCAACACCGGGGAGCTGTTTTTT. It specifies CSARDWGPNTGELFF. The rearrangement uses TRBV20-1 and TRBJ2-2, with D tentatively TRBD1 (6 bases). This CDR3 is 15 amino acids long. Trimming removed 0 bases at V and 2 bases at J, with 10 bases between. The germline V gene encodes CDR1 DFQATT and CDR2 SNEGSKA (reference sequence).

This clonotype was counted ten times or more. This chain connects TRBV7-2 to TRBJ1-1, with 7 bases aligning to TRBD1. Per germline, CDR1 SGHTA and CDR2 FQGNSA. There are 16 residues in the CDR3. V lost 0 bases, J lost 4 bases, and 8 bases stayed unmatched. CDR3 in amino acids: CASSLASAGGFTEAFF. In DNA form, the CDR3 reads TGTGCCAGCAGCTTAGCGTCGGCAGGGGGGTTCACTGAAGCTTTCTTT.

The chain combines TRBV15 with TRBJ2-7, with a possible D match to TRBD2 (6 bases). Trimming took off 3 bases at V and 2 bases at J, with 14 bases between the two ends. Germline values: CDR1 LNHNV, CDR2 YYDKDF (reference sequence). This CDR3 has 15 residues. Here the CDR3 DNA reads TGTGCCACCAGCAGGACCCTCGGAGGGACCTACGAGCAGTACTTC. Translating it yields CATSRTLGGTYEQYF.

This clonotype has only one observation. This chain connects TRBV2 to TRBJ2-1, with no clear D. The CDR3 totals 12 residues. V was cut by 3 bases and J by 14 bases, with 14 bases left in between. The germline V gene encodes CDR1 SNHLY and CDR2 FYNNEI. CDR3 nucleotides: TGTGCCAGCAGTGATCGAAGTGATATGGAGTTCTTC. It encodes CASSDRSDMEFF.

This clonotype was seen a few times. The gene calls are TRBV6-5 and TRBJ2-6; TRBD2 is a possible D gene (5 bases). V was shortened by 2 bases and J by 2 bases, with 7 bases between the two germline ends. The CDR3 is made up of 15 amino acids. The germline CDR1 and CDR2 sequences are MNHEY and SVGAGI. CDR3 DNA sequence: TGTGCCAGCAGTTACCGGGGTACTGGGGCCAACGTCCTGACTTTC. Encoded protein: CASSYRGTGANVLTF.

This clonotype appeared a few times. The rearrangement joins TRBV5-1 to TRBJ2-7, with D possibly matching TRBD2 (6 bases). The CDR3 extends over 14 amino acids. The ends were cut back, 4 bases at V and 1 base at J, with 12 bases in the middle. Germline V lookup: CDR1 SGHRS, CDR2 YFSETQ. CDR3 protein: CASSRDSLSYEQYF. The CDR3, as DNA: TGCGCCAGCAGCCGGGACTCGTTGTCCTACGAGCAGTACTTC. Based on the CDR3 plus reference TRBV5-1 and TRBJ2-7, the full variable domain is KAGVTQTPRYLIKTRGQQVTLSCSPISGHRSVSWYQQTPGQGLQFLFEYFSETQRNKGNFPGRFSGRQFSNSRSEMNVSTLELGDSALYLCASSRDSLSYEQYFGPGTRLTVT.

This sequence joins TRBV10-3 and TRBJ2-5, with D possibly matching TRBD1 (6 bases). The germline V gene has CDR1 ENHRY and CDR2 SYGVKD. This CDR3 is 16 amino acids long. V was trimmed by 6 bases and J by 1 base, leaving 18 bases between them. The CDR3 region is CAIREGHTISQETQYF. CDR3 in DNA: TGTGCCATCAGAGAGGGACACACGATCTCCCAAGAGACCCAGTACTTC.

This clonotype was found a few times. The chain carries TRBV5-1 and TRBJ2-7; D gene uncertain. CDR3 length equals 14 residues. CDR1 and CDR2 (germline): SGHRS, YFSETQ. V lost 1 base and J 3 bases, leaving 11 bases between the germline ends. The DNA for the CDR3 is TGCGCCAGCAGCTTGAACCCGCCAGTCTACGAGCAGTACTTC. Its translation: CASSLNPPVYEQYF. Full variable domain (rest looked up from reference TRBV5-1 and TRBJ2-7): KAGVTQTPRYLIKTRGQQVTLSCSPISGHRSVSWYQQTPGQGLQFLFEYFSETQRNKGNFPGRFSGRQFSNSRSEMNVSTLELGDSALYLCASSLNPPVYEQYFGPGTRLTVT.

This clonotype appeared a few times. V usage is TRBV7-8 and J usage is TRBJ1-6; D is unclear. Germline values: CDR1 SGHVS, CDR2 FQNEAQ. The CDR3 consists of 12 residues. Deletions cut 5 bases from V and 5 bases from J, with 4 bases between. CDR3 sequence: CASSENNSPLHF. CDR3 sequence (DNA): TGTGCCAGCAGCGAAAATAATTCACCCCTCCACTTT. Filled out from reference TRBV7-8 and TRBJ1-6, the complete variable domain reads GAGVSQSPRYKVAKRGQDVALRCDPISGHVSLFWYQQALGQGPEFLTYFQNEAQLDKSGLPSDRFFAERPEGSVSTLKIQRTQQEDSAVYLCASSENNSPLHFGNGTRLTVT.